This T cell receptor (beta chain) is from a study of vaccination and CD4 T cells after COVID-19. As for the study in general: Post-COVID draws followed diagnosis by a median approximately 100 days (range 35 to 161). Researchers treated control cultures with a CEFX pool, an HIV-1 Nef pool, or no peptide.

A remark on this clonotype: Its antigen is unknown.

Treatment here: roughly ten-day PBMC culture with coronavirus spike peptide pools or control peptides (ViraFEST assay). The dates of positive PCR tests extended from March through December 2020 and came before the US Alpha, Beta and Delta variants. Study observations and caveats: Convalescent participants were relatively few, and none had early post-infection timepoints studied.

The CDR3 extends over 14 amino acids. Germline assignment: CDR1 SGHDT and CDR2 YYEEEE. V gave up 3 bases and J gave up 0 bases, with 6 bases separating them. Researchers used the Oncomine TCR Beta short-read assay to sequence DNA from cultured CD4+ T cells. TCRdb re-derived calls from the PCR reads in MiXCR, one entry per CDR3 protein. Counted here are 9,500 to 15,000 distinct CDR3 sequences, approximately 57% occurring once; the ten biggest clones make up roughly 9.1%. V gene TRBV5-6 combines with J gene TRBJ2-2; no clear D. This receptor was obtained from a human donor who had recovered from COVID-19. The sample consisted of CD4+ T cells from blood, cultured in vitro. CDR3 nucleotide sequence: TGTGCCAGCAGCTCGCTAGCGAACACCGGGGAGCTGTTTTTT. It translates to CASSSLANTGELFF.